The sequence of this TCR beta chain was determined in a study of blood T cell repertoires in COVID-19. Across the whole study: Collection of acute and convalescent COVID-19 samples took place in the United States, Italy and Spain.

The CDR3 is 14 amino acids. The ends lost 5 bases at V and 9 bases at J; junction bases unmatched: 7. Germline assignment: CDR1 SGHTA and CDR2 FQGTGA. Produced via immunoSEQ multiplex PCR; TCRdb's table is partial and in-frame only. The sample comprises under 75,000 clones, about 81% of which are singletons, and around 14% rests with the top ten. Input material: peripheral blood. The rearrangement uses TRBV7-3 and TRBJ1-6, with 7 bases aligning to TRBD1. This receptor was obtained from a man older than 75 with acute or convalescent COVID-19. The CDR3 loop reads CASSPGTVGSPLHF. The CDR3 DNA sequence: TGTGCCAGCAGCCCAGGGACAGTGGGTTCACCCCTCCACTTT.